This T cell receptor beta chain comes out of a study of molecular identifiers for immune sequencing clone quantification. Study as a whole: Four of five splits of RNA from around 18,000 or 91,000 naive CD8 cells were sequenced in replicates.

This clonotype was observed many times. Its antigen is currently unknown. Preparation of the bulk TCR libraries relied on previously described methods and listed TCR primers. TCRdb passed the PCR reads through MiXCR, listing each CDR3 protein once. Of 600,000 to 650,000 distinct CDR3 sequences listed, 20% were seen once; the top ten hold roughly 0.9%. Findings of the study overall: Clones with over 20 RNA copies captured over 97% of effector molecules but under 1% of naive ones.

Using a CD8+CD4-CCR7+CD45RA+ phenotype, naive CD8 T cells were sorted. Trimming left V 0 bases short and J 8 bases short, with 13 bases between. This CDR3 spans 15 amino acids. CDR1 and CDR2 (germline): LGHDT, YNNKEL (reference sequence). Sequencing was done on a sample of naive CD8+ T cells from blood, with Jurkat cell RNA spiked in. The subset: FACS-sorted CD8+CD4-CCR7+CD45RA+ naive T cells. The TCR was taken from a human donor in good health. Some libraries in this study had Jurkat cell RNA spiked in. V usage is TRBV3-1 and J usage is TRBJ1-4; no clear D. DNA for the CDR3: TGTGCCAGCAGCCAAGATCTGACGCCAGCAGAAAAACTGTTTTTT. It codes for CASSQDLTPAEKLFF.